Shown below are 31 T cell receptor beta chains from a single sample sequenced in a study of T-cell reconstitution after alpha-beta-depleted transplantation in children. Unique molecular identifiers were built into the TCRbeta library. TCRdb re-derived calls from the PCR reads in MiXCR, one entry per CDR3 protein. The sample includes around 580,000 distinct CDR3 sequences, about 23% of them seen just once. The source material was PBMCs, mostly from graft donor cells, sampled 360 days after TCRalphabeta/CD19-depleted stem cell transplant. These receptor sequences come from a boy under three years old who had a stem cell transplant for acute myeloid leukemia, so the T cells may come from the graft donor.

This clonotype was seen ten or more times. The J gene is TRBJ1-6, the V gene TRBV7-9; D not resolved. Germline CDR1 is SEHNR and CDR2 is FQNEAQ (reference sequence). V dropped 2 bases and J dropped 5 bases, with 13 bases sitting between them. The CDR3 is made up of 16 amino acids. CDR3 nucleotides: TGTGCCAGCAGCTTAAAGGGCTGGGGTAATAATTCACCCCTCCACTTT. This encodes CASSLKGWGNNSPLHF.

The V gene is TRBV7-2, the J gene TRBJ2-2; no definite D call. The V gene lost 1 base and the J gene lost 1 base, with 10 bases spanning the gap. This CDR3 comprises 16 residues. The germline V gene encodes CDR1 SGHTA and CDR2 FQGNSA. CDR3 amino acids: CASSLGPYQNTGELFF. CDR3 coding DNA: TGTGCCAGCAGCTTAGGACCCTACCAGAACACCGGGGAGCTGTTTTTT.

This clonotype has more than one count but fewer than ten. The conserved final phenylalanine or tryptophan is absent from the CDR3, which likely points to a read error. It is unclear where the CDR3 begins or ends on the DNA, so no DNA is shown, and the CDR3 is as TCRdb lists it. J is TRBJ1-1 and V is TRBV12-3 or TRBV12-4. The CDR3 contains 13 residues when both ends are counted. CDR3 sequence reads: CASTSSGTPGNVL.

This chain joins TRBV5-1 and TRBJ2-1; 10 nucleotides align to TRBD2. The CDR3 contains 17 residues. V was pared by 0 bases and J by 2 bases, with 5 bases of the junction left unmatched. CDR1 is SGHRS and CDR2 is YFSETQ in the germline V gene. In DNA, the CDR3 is TGCGCCAGCAGCTTGGGTCTAGCGGGGGACCCCTACAATGAGCAGTTCTTC. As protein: CASSLGLAGDPYNEQFF.

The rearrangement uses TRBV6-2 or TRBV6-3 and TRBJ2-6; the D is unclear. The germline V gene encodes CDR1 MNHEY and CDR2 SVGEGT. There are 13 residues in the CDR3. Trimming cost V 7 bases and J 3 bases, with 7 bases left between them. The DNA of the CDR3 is TGTGCCAGCACCCCAGGTGGGGCCAACGTCCTGACTTTC. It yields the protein CASTPGGANVLTF.

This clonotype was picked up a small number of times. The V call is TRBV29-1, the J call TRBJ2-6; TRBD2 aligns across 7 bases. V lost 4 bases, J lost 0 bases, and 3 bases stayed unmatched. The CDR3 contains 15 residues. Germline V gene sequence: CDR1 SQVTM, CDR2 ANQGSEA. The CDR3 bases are TGCAGCGTTGGGCGGGGGAGCTCTGGGGCCAACGTCCTGACTTTC. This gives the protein CSVGRGSSGANVLTF.

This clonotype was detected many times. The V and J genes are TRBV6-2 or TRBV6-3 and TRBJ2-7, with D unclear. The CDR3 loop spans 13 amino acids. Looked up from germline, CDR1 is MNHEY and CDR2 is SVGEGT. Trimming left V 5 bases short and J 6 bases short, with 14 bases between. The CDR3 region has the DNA TGTGCCAGCAGTGCCGTCGGGCTGGGCGAGCAGTACTTC. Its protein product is CASSAVGLGEQYF.

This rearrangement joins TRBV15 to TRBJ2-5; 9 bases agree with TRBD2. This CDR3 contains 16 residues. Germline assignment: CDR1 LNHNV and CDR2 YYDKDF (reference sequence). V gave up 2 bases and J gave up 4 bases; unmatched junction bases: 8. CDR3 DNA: TGTGCCACCAGCAGAAACACTGGGACTAGCCGAGAGACCCAGTACTTC. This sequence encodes CATSRNTGTSRETQYF.

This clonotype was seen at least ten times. The CDR3 loop is CASSTESSYNEQFF. For the CDR3, the DNA is TGTGCCAGTAGTACCGAGAGCTCCTACAATGAGCAGTTCTTC. V usage is TRBV19 and J usage is TRBJ2-1; D is uncertain. The CDR3 has 14 residues. V lost 4 bases, J lost 0 bases, and 7 bases lay in between. Germline V gene sequence: CDR1 LNHDA, CDR2 SQIVND (reference sequence).

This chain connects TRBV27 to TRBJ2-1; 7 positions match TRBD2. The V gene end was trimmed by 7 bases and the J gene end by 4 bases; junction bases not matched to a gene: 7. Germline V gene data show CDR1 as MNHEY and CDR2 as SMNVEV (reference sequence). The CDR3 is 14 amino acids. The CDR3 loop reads CASKREAEYNEQFF. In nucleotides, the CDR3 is TGTGCCAGCAAGCGGGAAGCAGAGTACAATGAGCAGTTCTTC.

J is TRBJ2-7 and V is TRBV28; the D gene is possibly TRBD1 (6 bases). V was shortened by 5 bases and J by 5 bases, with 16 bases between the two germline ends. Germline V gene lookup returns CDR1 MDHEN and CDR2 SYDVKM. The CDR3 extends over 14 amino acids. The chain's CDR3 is CASSVRGSSDEQYF. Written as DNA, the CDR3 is TGTGCCAGCAGTGTCAGGGGATCTTCGGACGAGCAGTACTTC.

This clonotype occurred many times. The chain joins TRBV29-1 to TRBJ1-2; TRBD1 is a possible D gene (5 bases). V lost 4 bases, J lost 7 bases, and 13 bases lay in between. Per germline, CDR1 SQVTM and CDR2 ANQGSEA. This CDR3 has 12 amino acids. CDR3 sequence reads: CSVVSGFLGYTF. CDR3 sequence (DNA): TGCAGCGTTGTTTCAGGGTTTCTTGGCTACACCTTC.

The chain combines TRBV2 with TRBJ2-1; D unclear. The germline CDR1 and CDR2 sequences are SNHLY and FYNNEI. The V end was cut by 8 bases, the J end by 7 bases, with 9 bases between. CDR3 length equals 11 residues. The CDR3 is CASGDLNEQFF. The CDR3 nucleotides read TGTGCCAGCGGCGACCTTAATGAGCAGTTCTTC. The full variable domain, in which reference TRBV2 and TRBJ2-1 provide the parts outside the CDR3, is EPEVTQTPSHQVTQMGQEVILRCVPISNHLYFYWYRQILGQKVEFLVSFYNNEISEKSEIFDDQFSVERPDGSNFTLKIRSTKLEDSAMYFCASGDLNEQFFGPGTRLTVL.

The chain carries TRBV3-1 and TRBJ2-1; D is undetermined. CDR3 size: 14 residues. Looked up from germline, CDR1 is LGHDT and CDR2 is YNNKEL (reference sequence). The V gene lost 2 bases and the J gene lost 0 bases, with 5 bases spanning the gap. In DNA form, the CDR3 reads TGTGCCAGCAGCCAACTCAGCTCCTACAATGAGCAGTTCTTC. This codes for CASSQLSSYNEQFF.

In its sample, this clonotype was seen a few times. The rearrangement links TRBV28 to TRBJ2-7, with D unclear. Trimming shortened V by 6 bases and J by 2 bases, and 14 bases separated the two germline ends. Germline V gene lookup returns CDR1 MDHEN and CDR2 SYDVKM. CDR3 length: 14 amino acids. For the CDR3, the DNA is TGTGCCAGCAGCGACGGGCTATTTACCTACGAGCAGTACGTC. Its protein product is CASSDGLFTYEQYV.

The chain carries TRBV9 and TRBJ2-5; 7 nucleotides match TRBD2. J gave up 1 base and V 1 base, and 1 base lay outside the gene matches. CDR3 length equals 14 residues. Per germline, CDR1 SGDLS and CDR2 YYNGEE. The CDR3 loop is CASSVSSGQETQYF. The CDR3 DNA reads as TGTGCCAGCAGCGTATCTAGCGGCCAAGAGACCCAGTACTTC.

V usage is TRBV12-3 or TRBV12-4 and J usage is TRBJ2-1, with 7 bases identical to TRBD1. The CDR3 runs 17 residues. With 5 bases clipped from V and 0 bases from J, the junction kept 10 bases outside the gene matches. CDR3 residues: CASSALTGVSSYNEQFF. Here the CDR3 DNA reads TGTGCCAGCAGTGCCCTCACAGGGGTCAGCTCCTACAATGAGCAGTTCTTC.

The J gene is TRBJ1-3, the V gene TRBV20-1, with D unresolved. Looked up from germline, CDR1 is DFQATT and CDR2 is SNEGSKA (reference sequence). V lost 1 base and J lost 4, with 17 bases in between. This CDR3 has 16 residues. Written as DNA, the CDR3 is TGCAGTGCTAGAGCCTTAAACCAATTGGGCGGAAACACCATATATTTT. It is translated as CSARALNQLGGNTIYF.

For the CDR3, the DNA is TGTGCCAGCAGCAAGCCAGGGATCCTAGTCGACAATGAGCAGTTCTTC. It encodes CASSKPGILVDNEQFF. V usage is TRBV7-9 and J usage is TRBJ2-1, with a tentative D call TRBD1 (5 bases). Germline V gene sequence: CDR1 SEHNR, CDR2 FQNEAQ (reference sequence). V was clipped by 5 bases and J by 5 bases, with 19 bases between them. The CDR3 is 16 amino acids.

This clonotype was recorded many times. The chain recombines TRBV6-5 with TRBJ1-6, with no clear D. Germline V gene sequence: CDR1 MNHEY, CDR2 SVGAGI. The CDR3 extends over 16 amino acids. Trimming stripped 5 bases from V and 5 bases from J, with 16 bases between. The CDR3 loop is CASSLRPKPDNSPLHF. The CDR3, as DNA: TGTGCCAGCAGTCTCCGACCTAAACCGGATAATTCACCCCTCCACTTT.

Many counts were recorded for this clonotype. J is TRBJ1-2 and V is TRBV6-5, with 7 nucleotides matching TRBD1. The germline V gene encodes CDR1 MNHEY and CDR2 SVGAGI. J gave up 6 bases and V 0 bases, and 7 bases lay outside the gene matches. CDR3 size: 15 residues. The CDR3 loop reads CASSYSQGMGDGYTF. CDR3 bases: TGTGCCAGCAGTTACTCACAGGGGATGGGCGATGGCTACACCTTC.

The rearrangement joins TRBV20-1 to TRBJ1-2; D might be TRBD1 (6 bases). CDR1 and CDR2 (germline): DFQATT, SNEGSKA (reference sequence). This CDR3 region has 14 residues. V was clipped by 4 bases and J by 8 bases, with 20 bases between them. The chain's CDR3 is CSAKFPGDWSGYTF. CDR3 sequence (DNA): TGCAGTGCTAAGTTTCCAGGGGACTGGAGCGGCTACACCTTC.

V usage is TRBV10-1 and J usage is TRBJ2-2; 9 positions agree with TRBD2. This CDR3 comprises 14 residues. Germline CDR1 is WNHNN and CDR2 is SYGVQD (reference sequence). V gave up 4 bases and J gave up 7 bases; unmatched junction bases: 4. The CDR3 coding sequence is TGCGCCAGCAGTGGGGGACTAGCCGTCGGGGAGCTGTTTTTT. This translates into CASSGGLAVGELFF.

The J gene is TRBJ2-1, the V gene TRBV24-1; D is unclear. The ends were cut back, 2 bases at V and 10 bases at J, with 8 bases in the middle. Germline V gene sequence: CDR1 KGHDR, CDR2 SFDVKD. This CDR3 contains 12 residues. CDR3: CATSDSWAEQFF. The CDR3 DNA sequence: TGTGCCACCAGTGATTCCTGGGCGGAGCAGTTCTTC.

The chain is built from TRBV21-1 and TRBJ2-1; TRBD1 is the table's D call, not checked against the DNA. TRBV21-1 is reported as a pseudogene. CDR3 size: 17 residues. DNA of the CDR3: TGTGCCAGCAGCAATGCATCCTCGGGGGGACAGGTTAATGAGCAGTTCTTC. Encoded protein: CASSNASSGGQVNEQFF.

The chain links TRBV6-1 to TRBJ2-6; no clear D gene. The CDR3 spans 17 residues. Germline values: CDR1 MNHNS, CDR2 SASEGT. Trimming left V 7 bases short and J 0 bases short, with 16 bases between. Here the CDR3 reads CASTEQILYSGANVLTF. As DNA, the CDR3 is TGTGCCAGCACGGAACAGATCCTATACTCTGGGGCCAACGTCCTGACTTTC.

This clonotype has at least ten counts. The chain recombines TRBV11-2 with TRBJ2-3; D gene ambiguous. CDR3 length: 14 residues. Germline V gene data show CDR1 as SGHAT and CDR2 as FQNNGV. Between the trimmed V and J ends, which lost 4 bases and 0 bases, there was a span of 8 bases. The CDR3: CASSSRVSTDTQYF. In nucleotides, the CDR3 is TGTGCCAGCAGCTCTAGGGTTAGCACAGATACGCAGTATTTT.

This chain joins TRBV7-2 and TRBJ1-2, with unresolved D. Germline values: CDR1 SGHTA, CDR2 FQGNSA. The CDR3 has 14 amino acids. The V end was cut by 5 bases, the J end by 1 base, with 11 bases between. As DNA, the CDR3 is TGTGCCAGCAGCCCGCCGGCGGTTAACTATGGCTACACCTTC. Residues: CASSPPAVNYGYTF.

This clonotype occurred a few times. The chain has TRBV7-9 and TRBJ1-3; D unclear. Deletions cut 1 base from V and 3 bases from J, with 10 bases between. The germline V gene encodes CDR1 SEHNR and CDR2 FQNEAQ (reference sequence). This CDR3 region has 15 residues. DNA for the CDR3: TGTGCCAGCAGCTTAGAAGAGGGCTTTGGAAACACCATATATTTT. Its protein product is CASSLEEGFGNTIYF.

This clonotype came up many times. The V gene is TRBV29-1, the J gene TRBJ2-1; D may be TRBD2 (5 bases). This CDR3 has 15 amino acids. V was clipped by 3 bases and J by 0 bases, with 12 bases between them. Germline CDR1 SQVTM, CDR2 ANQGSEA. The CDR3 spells CSVEATGSSYNEQFF. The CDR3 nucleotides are TGCAGCGTTGAGGCGACGGGGAGCTCCTACAATGAGCAGTTCTTC.

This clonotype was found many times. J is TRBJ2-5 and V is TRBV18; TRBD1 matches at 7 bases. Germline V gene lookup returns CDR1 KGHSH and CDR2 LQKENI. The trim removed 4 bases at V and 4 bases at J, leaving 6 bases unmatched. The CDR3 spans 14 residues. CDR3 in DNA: TGTGCCAGCTCACGAGACAGGGCGTTAGAGACCCAGTACTTC. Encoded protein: CASSRDRALETQYF.